The 6 T cell receptor beta chains listed next were all sequenced from one sample in a study of beta chain features in type 1 diabetes. Study conclusions and caveats: Moderate yet significant TCRB CDR3 shortening was seen in Type 1 diabetes patients in all four CD4+ subsets.

The antigens these receptors bind are not known. The isolated RNA, all of it, was reverse transcribed, so expressed TCRB transcripts were what got sequenced. Some clones are missing from TCRdb's copy, which holds only in-frame ones; the method was immunoSEQ multiplex PCR. Among 600,000 or so clones listed, 12% were seen once. Sequencing was performed on naive CD4+ T cells from blood. These receptors all stem from a young man with type 1 diabetes.

This clone was counted between two and nine times. This chain joins TRBV5-1 and TRBJ1-6; D ambiguous. This CDR3 has 14 residues. CDR1 SGHRS and CDR2 YFSETQ come from the germline V gene. V gave up 1 base and J gave up 9 bases, with 11 bases separating them. The CDR3 DNA sequence: TGCGCCAGCAGCTTGACGGATTGGAGTTCACCCCTCCACTTT. Translated, it gives CASSLTDWSSPLHF.

This clone was seen only a few times. This chain connects TRBV2 to TRBJ1-2, with D possibly being TRBD1 (5 bases). The germline V gene encodes CDR1 SNHLY and CDR2 FYNNEI. There are 13 residues in the CDR3. V shed 2 bases and J shed 3 bases, with 7 bases lying between them. CDR3 in amino acids: CASSEQGYYGYTF. The CDR3 nucleotides read TGTGCCAGCAGTGAACAGGGCTACTATGGCTACACCTTC.

This clone has just a few counts. The CDR3 loop is CASSSTGSHQPQHF. In DNA, the CDR3 is TGTGCCAGCAGTTCCACAGGGTCCCATCAGCCCCAGCATTTT. The rearrangement links TRBV28 to TRBJ1-5; a possible D gene is TRBD1 (6 bases). The CDR3 contains 14 residues. CDR1 is MDHEN, CDR2 SYDVKM, per germline. Trimming shortened V by 4 bases and J by 5 bases, and 12 bases separated the two germline ends.

J is TRBJ2-1 and V is TRBV10-2; 9 bases are a match to TRBD1. The CDR3 covers 14 residues. The ends lost 5 bases at V and 7 bases at J; junction bases unmatched: 6. Germline CDR1 reads WSHSY; CDR2 reads SAAADI. DNA of the CDR3: TGCGCCAGCAGTAGGGGACAGGGAAGAAATGAGCAGTTCTTC. Amino acid sequence: CASSRGQGRNEQFF.

The chain couples TRBV18 to TRBJ2-5; possible D gene TRBD1, 6 bases. Germline CDR1 reads KGHSH; CDR2 reads LQKENI. V lost 0 bases, J lost 5 bases, and 13 bases lay in between. The CDR3 extends over 15 amino acids. The CDR3 nucleotides are TGTGCCAGCTCACCACCGGGACACCCCCTGGAGACCCAGTACTTC. Translating it yields CASSPPGHPLETQYF.

A few counts support this clone. The chain employs TRBV30 and TRBJ1-5; 9 positions agree with TRBD1. Looked up from germline, CDR1 is GTSNPN and CDR2 is SVGIG (reference sequence). The CDR3 consists of 14 residues. The ends lost 5 bases at V and 5 bases at J; junction bases unmatched: 7. CDR3 nucleotide sequence: TGTGCCTGGGAACCGGGACAGGGCTATCAGCCCCAGCATTTT. Its translation is CAWEPGQGYQPQHF.